The rows below give T cell receptor beta chains drawn from one sample of a study of cytomegalovirus exposure and HLA in healthy donors. The data were produced by immunoSEQ multiplex PCR, yet TCRdb's version contains in-frame clones alone and is incomplete. In the table there are 75,000 to 95,000 clones, around 78% of which are singletons. What was sequenced was PBMCs. Receptor source: a male donor in good health and CMV-seropositive. Both conserved end residues are part of each CDR3. Fields, in order: V gene, J gene, D gene, clone size, CDR3 protein, CDR3 DNA. D genes are given only for firm matches. A clone size is listed for some rows: how often the clone was seen (once, few, many), or a class if it is expanded.

>TRBV27|TRBJ2-1|TRBD2|.
CASSTQSGSSYNEQFF
TGTGCCAGCAGTACACAGAGCGGGAGCTCCTACAATGAGCAGTTCTTC
>TRBV27|TRBJ1-2|TRBD1|.
CASKPGQGGYGYTF
TGTGCCAGCAAACCGGGACAGGGCGGCTATGGCTACACCTTC
>TRBV19|TRBJ2-1|.|.
CASSMGRNEQFF
TGTGCCAGTAGTATGGGGAGGAACGAGCAGTTCTTC
>TRBV6-1|TRBJ2-7|.|.
CASSEPTSPQYF
TGTGCCAGCAGTGAACCGACATCTCCGCAGTACTTC
>TRBV5-4|TRBJ2-1|TRBD1|medium-sized
CASSFAGQGDEQFF
TGTGCCAGCAGCTTTGCGGGACAGGGGGATGAGCAGTTCTTC
>TRBV6-5|TRBJ1-2|.|.
CASSYSRTANYGYTF
TGTGCCAGCAGTTACTCGAGAACCGCTAACTATGGCTACACCTTC
>TRBV5-6|TRBJ2-6|.|.
CASSLWSVSRGANVLTF
TGTGCCAGCAGCTTGTGGTCGGTGTCGAGAGGGGCCAACGTCCTGACTTTC
>TRBV27|TRBJ1-1|.|.
CASRTRGMVRNTEAFF
TGTGCCAGCCGGACGAGGGGGATGGTGAGAAACACTGAAGCTTTCTTT
>TRBV11-3|TRBJ1-3|.|.
CASSGQNGNTIYF
TGTGCCAGCAGTGGACAGAATGGAAACACCATATATTTT
>TRBV5-6|TRBJ1-1|.|.
CASSRTDGDYTEAFF
TGTGCCAGCAGCCGAACGGACGGGGATTACACTGAAGCTTTCTTT
>TRBV4-1|TRBJ2-2|.|.
CASSQRDYTGELFF
TGCGCCAGCAGCCAGCGGGACTACACCGGGGAGCTGTTTTTT
>TRBV4-1|TRBJ2-3|TRBD1|.
CASSAGQGTDTQYF
TGCGCCAGCAGCGCTGGACAGGGCACAGATACGCAGTATTTT
>TRBV27|TRBJ1-4|.|.
CASSSLTELSEKLFF
TGTGCCAGCAGTTCATTGACGGAGCTCAGTGAAAAACTGTTTTTT
>TRBV29-1|TRBJ2-7|.|.
CSVELASSYEQYF
TGCAGCGTTGAGTTGGCCAGCTCCTACGAGCAGTACTTC
>TRBV28|TRBJ2-3|.|.
CASSYSVLLPIARQPSTDTQYF
TGTGCCAGCAGTTACTCGGTCCTTCTCCCTATCGCTCGACAGCCCAGCACAGATACGCAGTATTTT
>TRBV4-2|TRBJ2-5|.|.
CASSRLEGSEGETQYF
TGTGCCAGCAGCCGGCTGGAGGGGTCCGAGGGAGAGACCCAGTACTTC
>TRBV7-9|TRBJ2-7|.|.
CASSLRASGELSYEQYF
TGTGCCAGCAGCTTACGGGCCTCGGGGGAGCTCTCCTACGAGCAGTACTTC
>TRBV29-1|TRBJ2-7|TRBD1|.
CSGLGTENYEQYF
TGCAGCGGACTCGGGACAGAAAACTACGAGCAGTACTTC
>TRBV4-2|TRBJ1-5|.|.
CASSQDQRLSYSNQPQHF
TGTGCCAGCAGCCAAGATCAAAGACTGAGTTATAGCAATCAGCCCCAGCATTTT
>TRBV28|TRBJ2-1|TRBD2|.
CASRGTSVYNEQFF
TGTGCCAGCAGGGGGACTAGCGTATACAATGAGCAGTTCTTC
>TRBV10-3|TRBJ2-7|TRBD2|few
CAISEVASGTYEQYF
TGTGCCATCAGTGAGGTCGCTAGCGGGACCTACGAGCAGTACTTC
>TRBV6-1|TRBJ1-5|TRBD1|.
CASRGQNSNQPQHF
TGTGCCAGCAGGGGACAGAATAGCAATCAGCCCCAGCATTTT
>TRBV7-9|TRBJ1-2|TRBD1|once
CASSWTGSNGYTF
TGTGCCAGCAGCTGGACAGGGAGTAATGGCTACACCTTC
>TRBV6-5|TRBJ1-3|TRBD1|.
CASRRDSSGNTIYF
TGTGCCAGCAGGAGGGACAGCTCTGGAAACACCATATATTTT
>TRBV6-5|TRBJ2-7|.|.
CASSYLRGTHEQYF
TGTGCCAGCAGTTACTTGAGAGGGACTCACGAGCAGTACTTC
>TRBV28|TRBJ2-5|TRBD1|once
CASSLWGGQGVGTQYF
TGTGCCAGCAGTTTATGGGGGGGACAGGGTGTGGGGACCCAGTACTTC
>TRBV9|TRBJ1-6|.|.
CASSTPPGGGGSYNSPLHF
TGTGCCAGCAGCACCCCGCCGGGGGGGGGCGGGTCCTATAATTCACCCCTCCACTTT
>TRBV4-2|TRBJ2-3|TRBD2|.
CASSQAGGAADTQYF
TGTGCCAGCAGCCAAGCCGGGGGGGCCGCAGATACGCAGTATTTT
>TRBV6-5|TRBJ2-7|.|few
CASSYSGARPYEQYF
TGTGCCAGCAGTTACTCGGGCGCCCGCCCTTACGAGCAGTACTTC
>TRBV4-1|TRBJ2-4|TRBD2|.
CASSQPGLEGNIQYF
TGCGCCAGCAGCCAACCGGGACTAGAGGGAAACATTCAGTACTTC
>TRBV29-1|TRBJ2-1|TRBD2|.
CSVGGLASANEQFF
TGCAGCGTCGGCGGACTAGCGAGTGCGAATGAGCAGTTCTTC
>TRBV25-1|TRBJ1-1|TRBD1|.
CASSDWTGPPNTEAFF
TGTGCCAGCAGTGATTGGACAGGCCCCCCGAACACTGAAGCTTTCTTT
>TRBV9|TRBJ2-7|.|.
CASSGTTGREQYF
TGTGCCAGCAGCGGGACTACAGGACGGGAGCAGTACTTC
>TRBV7-3|TRBJ2-3|TRBD2|.
CASSLGPGLAGSKDTQYF
TGTGCCAGCAGCTTGGGTCCTGGACTAGCGGGGTCGAAAGATACGCAGTATTTT
>TRBV6-5|TRBJ2-1|.|few
CASSYRSQLNNEQFF
TGTGCCAGCAGTTACCGGTCCCAACTTAACAATGAGCAGTTCTTC
>TRBV5-6|TRBJ1-5|.|few
CASSFSNQPQHF
TGTGCCAGCAGCTTCAGTAATCAGCCCCAGCATTTT
>TRBV27|TRBJ1-5|.|.
CARSVQGAEHF
TGTGCCAGAAGTGTACAGGGAGCTGAACATTTT
>TRBV10-2|TRBJ1-1|TRBD1|.
CASLGQLNTEAFF
TGCGCCAGCTTGGGACAGTTGAACACTGAAGCTTTCTTT
>TRBV28|TRBJ1-1|.|.
CASSSDSVWSANTEAFF
TGTGCCAGCAGTTCGGACAGCGTATGGAGTGCGAACACTGAAGCTTTCTTT
>TRBV18|TRBJ1-1|.|.
CASSPPRVMNTEAFF
TGTGCCAGCTCACCACCGCGAGTGATGAACACTGAAGCTTTCTTT
>TRBV28|TRBJ1-5|TRBD1|.
CASSAGTGGTTGNQPQHF
TGTGCCAGCAGTGCCGGGACAGGGGGTACAACTGGCAATCAGCCCCAGCATTTT
>TRBV5-1|TRBJ2-7|TRBD1|.
CASSFAPPGTVSYEQYF
TGCGCCAGCAGCTTCGCTCCCCCCGGGACAGTTTCCTACGAGCAGTACTTC
>TRBV6-5|TRBJ2-7|TRBD2|.
CASSYSGTSANEQYF
TGTGCCAGCAGTTACTCCGGGACTAGCGCCAACGAGCAGTACTTC
>TRBV28|TRBJ2-2|.|.
CASSYPTGKENTGELFF
TGTGCCAGCAGTTACCCGACAGGCAAAGAGAACACCGGGGAGCTGTTTTTT
>TRBV7-2|TRBJ2-1|.|once
CASSFQRSVNEQFF
TGTGCCAGCAGCTTTCAGAGGTCTGTTAATGAGCAGTTCTTC
>TRBV6-5|TRBJ2-1|TRBD2|once
CASRAGLANEQFF
TGTGCCAGCAGGGCGGGACTAGCGAATGAGCAGTTCTTC
>TRBV5-6|TRBJ2-7|TRBD2|.
CASSLRRSGGAGEQYF
TGTGCCAGCAGCTTGAGGCGAAGCGGGGGGGCGGGGGAGCAGTACTTC
>TRBV5-1|TRBJ2-7|.|.
CASSQGGRAGRVHEQYF
TGCGCCAGCAGTCAGGGGGGCCGGGCCGGTCGGGTCCACGAGCAGTACTTC
>TRBV6-4|TRBJ1-4|.|.
CASSEWHGDEKLFF
TGTGCCAGCAGTGAATGGCACGGAGATGAAAAACTGTTTTTT
>TRBV6-4|TRBJ2-1|TRBD2|.
CASSTGTTNEQFF
TGTGCCAGCAGTACCGGGACTACCAATGAGCAGTTCTTC
>TRBV5-1|TRBJ2-7|TRBD1|few
CASSSTGGIGEQYF
TGCGCCAGCAGCTCGACAGGGGGCATCGGCGAGCAGTACTTC
>TRBV19|TRBJ1-1|.|.
CASSMGRGDLMNTEAFF
TGTGCCAGTAGTATGGGCCGGGGGGACTTGATGAACACTGAAGCTTTCTTT
>TRBV11-3|TRBJ2-5|TRBD2|.
CASSLAVQETQYF
TGTGCCAGCAGCCTAGCGGTACAAGAGACCCAGTACTTC
>TRBV27|TRBJ1-2|.|few
CATARNRVGDGYTF
TGTGCCACCGCAAGGAACAGGGTTGGCGATGGCTACACCTTC
>TRBV5-6|TRBJ2-3|TRBD2|few
CASSWEGQSDTQYF
TGTGCCAGCAGCTGGGAGGGCCAGTCCGATACGCAGTATTTT
>TRBV14|TRBJ2-7|.|.
CASSQGSGFSYEQYF
TGTGCCAGCAGCCAAGGGTCGGGATTCTCCTACGAGCAGTACTTC
>TRBV6-5|TRBJ2-5|.|.
CASSYSGTSQETQYF
TGTGCCAGCAGTTACTCCGGGACATCCCAAGAGACCCAGTACTTC
>TRBV30|TRBJ2-3|.|.
CAWAPRTDTQYF
TGTGCCTGGGCTCCTCGGACAGATACGCAGTATTTT
>TRBV30|TRBJ1-1|.|.
CAWVKTGHSYTEAFF
TGTGCCTGGGTAAAAACGGGACACTCGTACACTGAAGCTTTCTTT
>TRBV9|TRBJ1-2|.|.
CASSVGGQGNGYTF
TGTGCCAGCAGCGTAGGTGGGCAGGGAAATGGCTACACCTTC